This TCR beta chain originates from a study of T cell responses to AZD1222 COVID-19 vaccine. This clone was counted once. The protocol was immunoSEQ multiplex PCR, while the TCRdb copy is restricted to in-frame clones and leaves out a portion. This sample carries roughly 200,000 clones, 90% to 95% of them seen once, and the ten largest clones take around 1%. The TCR originated in an adult who received the MenACWY meningococcal vaccine as a control. The specimen comprised peripheral blood, sampled 28 days after the second dose of the MenACWY control vaccine.

The CDR3 protein is CAIGQVNTEAFF. In DNA, the CDR3 is TGTGCCATTGGACAGGTGAACACTGAAGCTTTCTTT. The J gene is TRBJ1-1, the V gene TRBV28, with TRBD1 identical over 7 bases. V lost 10 bases to trimming and J lost 0 bases; unmatched junction nucleotides: 2. In germline, CDR1 is MDHEN, CDR2 SYDVKM. The CDR3 covers 12 residues.